The rows below give T cell receptor beta chains drawn from one sample of a study of OX40 agonist ivuxolimab in advanced cancers. The repertoire was sequenced with immunoSEQ multiplex PCR; TCRdb's copy has only in-frame clones and lacks some. This repertoire shows over 80,000 clones, approximately 87% found once; its top ten account for about 0.8%. The sequenced sample was CD4+ or CD8+ T cells sorted from blood, obtained in a trial of the OX40 agonist ivuxolimab. These receptors were collected from an adult with an advanced solid tumor such as melanoma, head and neck, liver or kidney cancer. CDR3s include the opening cysteine and the closing phenylalanine or tryptophan. The D gene is left open where the match is weak. Clone size is shown for a subset of rows, as once, few, many or a class of expanded clone.

J	size	D	V	DNA	CDR3
TRBJ2-7	.	TRBD1	TRBV5-1	TGCGCCAGCAGCTCCGGGACAGGGGGCATAGACGAGCAGTACTTC	CASSSGTGGIDEQYF
TRBJ2-1	.	.	TRBV14	TGTGCCAGCAGGCTGTCAGGTGGCTACAATGAGCAGTTCTTC	CASRLSGGYNEQFF
TRBJ2-3	.	.	TRBV27	TGTGCCAGCAGTTTATCGTACAGGGTTGATACGCAGTATTTT	CASSLSYRVDTQYF
TRBJ1-1	.	.	TRBV19	TGTGCCAGTAGTATGGGGGGAGAGGGATGGACTGAAGCTTTCTTT	CASSMGGEGWTEAFF
TRBJ2-5	.	.	TRBV21-1	TGTGCCAGCAAAACCCTGTACCAAGAGACCCAGTACTTC	CASKTLYQETQYF
TRBJ2-7	.	TRBD2	TRBV18	TGTGCCAGCTCAGCCGGGACTAGCGGGGGATACGAGCAGTACTTC	CASSAGTSGGYEQYF
TRBJ2-1	.	TRBD2	TRBV5-1	TGCGCCAGCACAACTAGCGGTCTCTCCTACAATGAGCAGTTCTTC	CASTTSGLSYNEQFF
TRBJ1-4	.	.	TRBV9	TGTGCCAGCAGCGTAGGTGGGGGTTGGAGTGAAAAACTGTTTTTT	CASSVGGGWSEKLFF
TRBJ2-6	.	.	TRBV27	TGTGCCAGCAGTTTAAGCGTAGGGGGAGCTGGGGCCAACGTCCTGACTTTC	CASSLSVGGAGANVLTF
TRBJ2-1	.	TRBD2	TRBV7-2	TGTGCCAGCAGCTTAGCTCTCCGGCGGGGGGGCCTCAATGAGCAGTTCTTC	CASSLALRRGGLNEQFF
TRBJ2-3	.	.	TRBV5-8	TGTGCCAGCAGCTTGCAGGGTACAGATACGCAGTATTTT	CASSLQGTDTQYF
TRBJ2-3	few	.	TRBV4-1	TGCGCCAGCAGCCAAGGCAGACCGGGCCTCACAGATACGCAGTATTTT	CASSQGRPGLTDTQYF
TRBJ2-1	.	TRBD1	TRBV4-2	TGTGCCAGCAGCCAAGAGCCCGGCCGGGACAGGGGTATTTATAATGAGCAGTTCTTC	CASSQEPGRDRGIYNEQFF
TRBJ2-7	.	.	TRBV18	TGTGCCAGCTCACTCACCGGTGGTGTCGGGGTCCCCTACGAGCAGTACTTC	CASSLTGGVGVPYEQYF
TRBJ2-1	.	.	TRBV10-2	TGCGCCAGCAGTGAGCTCAGATACAATGAGCAGTTCTTC	CASSELRYNEQFF
TRBJ1-2	.	TRBD1	TRBV19	TGTGCCAGTAGTATGCGGTCCAGGGGGCACGGCTACACCTTC	CASSMRSRGHGYTF
TRBJ2-1	.	TRBD2	TRBV7-2	TGTGCCAGCGGCTTATTTCCGGGGGAGGGCAAGGGATATTATGAGCAGTTCTTC	CASGLFPGEGKGYYEQFF
TRBJ2-6	.	.	TRBV6-1	TGTGCCAGCAGGAACTCTGGGGCCAACGTCCTGACTTTC	CASRNSGANVLTF
TRBJ2-5	.	.	TRBV7-9	TGTGCCAGCAGCTTAGCGGCTAGCCGAGAGACCCAGTACTTC	CASSLAASRETQYF
TRBJ2-2	.	.	TRBV30	TGTGCCTGGAGTACAACGCGAGACAGCAGCACCGGGGAGCTGTTTTTT	CAWSTTRDSSTGELFF
TRBJ2-5	.	TRBD1	TRBV6-5	TGTGCCAGCAGTTCCTTACAGGGGGGAGAGACCCAGTACTTC	CASSSLQGGETQYF
TRBJ2-2	.	TRBD1	TRBV7-8	TGTGCCAGCAGGCGGGACAGGGGGCCTACCGGGGAGCTGTTTTTT	CASRRDRGPTGELFF